These 32 T cell receptor beta chains were all obtained from the same sample, sequenced in a study of vaccination and CD4 T cells after COVID-19. Treatment in this sample: roughly 11-day PBMC culture with coronavirus spike peptide pools or control peptides (ViraFEST assay). Cultured CD4+ T cells had their DNA profiled by the Oncomine TCR Beta short-read assay. TCRdb fed the PCR reads into MiXCR, producing one record per CDR3 protein. The sample records 14,000 to 15,000 distinct CDR3 sequences, 75% to 80% being singletons. For these TCRs, the target antigens are not known. The specimen comprised CD4+ T cells from blood, cultured in vitro, sampled after SARS-CoV-2 vaccination. Receptor source: a human donor who received a COVID-19 vaccine.

The chain carries TRBV5-8 and TRBJ1-5, with a possible D match to TRBD1 (5 bases). V shed 4 bases and J shed 2 bases, with 13 bases lying between them. This CDR3 spans 15 amino acids. CDR1 and CDR2 from the germline V gene are SGHTS and YDEGEE. The CDR3 sequence: CASSPGQTRNQPQHF. CDR3 bases: TGTGCCAGCAGCCCCGGACAAACGCGCAATCAGCCCCAGCATTTT.

The CDR3 DNA sequence: TGTGCCAGCAACCGTGGTCCGCCCCAGCATTTT. This encodes CASNRGPPQHF. The chain joins TRBV5-8 to TRBJ1-5; no definite D call. V lost 6 bases and J 9 bases, leaving 10 bases between the germline ends. This CDR3 is built from 11 residues. Per germline, CDR1 SGHTS and CDR2 YDEGEE.

The V gene is TRBV7-9, the J gene TRBJ2-3, with 9 positions matching TRBD1. The CDR3 is made up of 19 amino acids. V was pared by 5 bases and J by 2 bases, with 17 bases of the junction left unmatched. Germline assignment: CDR1 SEHNR and CDR2 FQNEAQ (reference sequence). The DNA of the CDR3 is TGTGCCAGCAGCCCGCGGGACAGGGAGAGGACTGGCACCACAGATACGCAGTATTTT. Translating gives CASSPRDRERTGTTDTQYF.

This chain uses TRBV27 with TRBJ1-4; no clear D gene. Germline CDR1 MNHEY, CDR2 SMNVEV (reference sequence). The V and J ends lost 3 bases and 8 bases respectively, with 16 bases between them. The CDR3 length is 15 residues. Here the CDR3 DNA reads TGTGCCAGCAGTTTGACGCCGGGATTATTGGAAAAACTGTTTTTT. Its protein product is CASSLTPGLLEKLFF.

The gene calls are TRBV7-8 and TRBJ1-1; tentatively, D is TRBD1 (5 bases). Germline V gene lookup returns CDR1 SGHVS and CDR2 FQNEAQ. V lost 5 bases to trimming and J lost 0 bases, with 13 bases between them. The CDR3 spans 15 residues. The CDR3 bases are TGTGCCAGCAGCCAGGGACGGTACATGAACACTGAAGCTTTCTTT. As protein: CASSQGRYMNTEAFF.

There are a few counts of this clonotype. The V gene is TRBV2, the J gene TRBJ1-6, with 9 bases lining up with TRBD1. CDR1 and CDR2 from the germline V gene are SNHLY and FYNNEI. This CDR3 is 17 amino acids long. Trimming took 4 bases from V and 6 from J; bases not matched to a gene: 10. As DNA, the CDR3 is TGTGCCAGCAGTGTGACATTGACAGGGGGTCCTAATTCACCCCTCCACTTT. This encodes CASSVTLTGGPNSPLHF.

In its sample, this clonotype was seen once. The rearrangement links TRBV6-2 or TRBV6-3 to TRBJ2-7, with D perhaps matching TRBD1 (6 bases). Germline CDR1 is MNHEY and CDR2 is SVGEGT. V lost 8 bases to trimming and J lost 0 bases, with 14 bases between them. The CDR3 consists of 14 residues. CDR3 loop: CASGIGTSSYEQYF. CDR3 sequence (DNA): TGTGCCAGCGGCATAGGGACAAGCTCCTACGAGCAGTACTTC.

J is TRBJ2-5 and V is TRBV24-1; the D gene is possibly TRBD2 (6 bases). CDR1 is KGHDR and CDR2 is SFDVKD in the germline V gene. Trimming stripped 0 bases from V and 4 bases from J, with 8 bases between. This CDR3 contains 14 residues. CDR3 amino acids: CATSDLKGGETQYF. The DNA for the CDR3 is TGTGCCACCAGTGATTTGAAGGGAGGAGAGACCCAGTACTTC.

Here the CDR3 DNA reads TGTGCCAGCAGGAAACAGGGCTATAACACTGAAGCTTTCTTT. It translates to CASRKQGYNTEAFF. The J gene is TRBJ1-1, the V gene TRBV12-3 or TRBV12-4; the D gene is possibly TRBD1 (6 bases). V was pared by 6 bases and J by 2 bases, with 13 bases between. This CDR3 has 14 amino acids.

The V and J genes are TRBV19 and TRBJ1-6; D perhaps matches TRBD1 (5 bases). The CDR3 loop spans 13 amino acids. Trimming cost V 6 bases and J 7 bases, with 10 bases left between them. Germline CDR1 reads LNHDA; CDR2 reads SQIVND (reference sequence). The CDR3 region is CASRSRGNSPLHF. CDR3 in DNA: TGTGCCAGTAGATCAAGGGGCAATTCACCCCTCCACTTT.

V gene TRBV30 combines with J gene TRBJ1-6, with D perhaps TRBD1 (5 bases). Germline assignment: CDR1 GTSNPN and CDR2 SVGIG (reference sequence). The CDR3 contains 15 residues. Trimming pared 4 bases from V and 6 bases from J, leaving 16 bases between. The CDR3 DNA follows: TGTGCCTGGACCGCAACGGGGCCGGGTAATTCACCCCTCCACTTT. It encodes CAWTATGPGNSPLHF.

The V call is TRBV7-2, the J call TRBJ1-2, with no clear D. This CDR3 is built from 14 residues. Germline V gene data show CDR1 as SGHTA and CDR2 as FQGNSA. Trimming pared 5 bases from V and 4 bases from J, leaving 14 bases between. CDR3 in DNA: TGTGCCAGCAGCCCGGACGGAACTGGCTATGGCTACACCTTC. Residues: CASSPDGTGYGYTF.

This clonotype was recorded once. The rearrangement joins TRBV6-5 to TRBJ2-3, with a weak D call TRBD2 (5 bases). The CDR3 totals 17 residues. Germline V gene sequence: CDR1 MNHEY, CDR2 SVGAGI. Between the trimmed V and J ends, which lost 0 bases and 6 bases, there was a span of 19 bases. CDR3 DNA: TGTGCCAGCAGTTACTCAGGACCGGGAAGAAGCTACGATACGCAGTATTTT. Translation gives CASSYSGPGRSYDTQYF.

The chain has TRBV6-1 and TRBJ1-1; possible D gene TRBD1, 6 bases. The CDR3 has 14 amino acids. Germline CDR1 reads MNHNS; CDR2 reads SASEGT. The V end lost 6 bases, the J end lost 0 bases, and 11 bases lay between the germline ends. The CDR3 bases are TGTGCCAGCAGCTCCGGGACACTGAACACTGAAGCTTTCTTT. It specifies CASSSGTLNTEAFF.

The chain employs TRBV2 and TRBJ1-5; perhaps TRBD1 as D (5 bases). The CDR3 totals 14 residues. Trimming cost V 4 bases and J 4 bases, with 11 bases left between them. The germline V gene has CDR1 SNHLY and CDR2 FYNNEI. The CDR3 loop reads CASSGNYRNQPQHF. The CDR3 region has the DNA TGTGCCAGCAGTGGAAATTACAGGAATCAGCCCCAGCATTTT.

This sequence joins TRBV5-4 and TRBJ2-5; 7 bases map to TRBD2. V shed 1 base, J shed 3 bases, and the junction held 6 bases outside the gene matches. The V gene's germline CDR1 is SGHNT and CDR2 YYREEE (reference sequence). The CDR3 runs 15 residues. This CDR3 reads CASSLFGREKETQYF. The CDR3 region has the DNA TGTGCCAGCAGCTTGTTTGGGCGGGAGAAAGAGACCCAGTACTTC.

The chain employs TRBV10-3 and TRBJ2-7; no clear D gene. This CDR3 is 12 amino acids long. V was clipped by 8 bases and J by 0 bases, with 8 bases between them. CDR1 is ENHRY and CDR2 is SYGVKD in the germline V gene. The CDR3 DNA reads as TGTGCCATCGCGGCGGCCTCCTACGAGCAGTACTTC. Amino acid sequence: CAIAAASYEQYF.

A single count supports this clonotype. The chain joins TRBV6-1 to TRBJ1-6; 9 nucleotides match TRBD1. CDR1 and CDR2 (germline): MNHNS, SASEGT. J lost 9 bases, V lost 5 bases, and 11 bases had no gene match. The CDR3 is 16 amino acids. The CDR3 nucleotides are TGTGCCAGCAGTCACCGGGACAGGGTGATTGGTTCACCCCTCCACTTT. Amino acid sequence: CASSHRDRVIGSPLHF.

The rearrangement links TRBV24-1 to TRBJ1-5; TRBD1 agrees at 8 bases. CDR1 is KGHDR and CDR2 is SFDVKD in the germline V gene. The CDR3 length is 16 residues. Trimming took 4 bases from V and 4 from J; bases not matched to a gene: 8. CDR3 coding DNA: TGTGCCACCAGTGAAGAAGGGACAGGCACAAATCAGCCCCAGCATTTT. This codes for CATSEEGTGTNQPQHF.

V is TRBV30 and J is TRBJ1-3, with a possible D match to TRBD1 (5 bases). The CDR3 is made up of 13 amino acids. From germline, CDR1 is GTSNPN and CDR2 SVGIG (reference sequence). Trimming pared 0 bases from V and 11 bases from J, leaving 14 bases between. The CDR3 sequence: CAWSVRGIRPIYF. Written as DNA, the CDR3 is TGTGCCTGGAGTGTACGGGGGATTAGACCCATATATTTT.

This clonotype came up once. V is TRBV12-3 or TRBV12-4 and J is TRBJ1-1; D possibly corresponds to TRBD1 (5 bases). The CDR3 runs 15 residues. Between the trimmed V and J ends, which lost 4 bases and 0 bases, there was a span of 12 bases. CDR3 sequence: CASSWLFRVNTEAFF. The CDR3, as DNA: TGTGCCAGCAGTTGGCTCTTCAGGGTGAACACTGAAGCTTTCTTT.

About this clonotype itself: One end of the junction varies from germline; a read error may be responsible. V and J are TRBV11-3 and TRBJ2-2, with a possible D match to TRBD1 (6 bases). The CDR3 is 12 residues long. CDR1 is SGHNT and CDR2 is YENEEA in the germline V gene. The CDR3 sequence is CASSLGQEKLSF. CDR3 coding DNA: TGTGCCAGCAGCTTAGGACAGGAGAAGCTGTCTTTT.

This sequence joins TRBV24-1 and TRBJ2-2, with TRBD1 matching 9 bases. Germline values: CDR1 KGHDR, CDR2 SFDVKD. Unmatched junction bases numbered 0, after V lost 5 bases and J lost 3 bases. This CDR3 comprises 14 residues. The CDR3 loop reads CATSGDRDTGELFF. The CDR3 nucleotides are TGTGCCACCAGTGGGGACAGGGACACCGGGGAGCTGTTTTTT.

The rearrangement uses TRBV15 and TRBJ2-4; 8 positions match TRBD1. Germline trimming cut 2 bases from V and 1 base from J; bases unmatched to any gene: 4. Germline CDR1 is LNHNV and CDR2 is YYDKDF (reference sequence). The CDR3 is 16 residues long. CDR3 nucleotide sequence: TGTGCCACCAGCAGACAGGGGGCGCGGGCCAAAAACATTCAGTACTTC. It is translated as CATSRQGARAKNIQYF.

The chain couples TRBV18 to TRBJ1-2; 10 bases align to TRBD1. V shed 4 bases and J 2 bases; nucleotides not matched to a gene: 7. Germline CDR1 reads KGHSH; CDR2 reads LQKENI. The length of the CDR3 is 16 residues. CDR3 amino acids: CASSLRDRGFNYGYTF. DNA for the CDR3: TGTGCCAGCTCACTCCGGGACAGGGGTTTCAACTATGGCTACACCTTC. Together with reference TRBV18 and TRBJ1-2, the CDR3 gives the full variable domain: NAGVMQNPRHLVRRRGQEARLRCSPMKGHSHVYWYRQLPEEGLKFMVYLQKENIIDESGMPKERFSAEFPKEGPSILRIQQVVRGDSAAYFCASSLRDRGFNYGYTFGSGTRLTVV.

A single count supports this clonotype. The chain links TRBV7-9 to TRBJ1-3; the D is unclear. The CDR3 loop spans 16 amino acids. The V end was cut by 3 bases, the J end by 0 bases, with 12 bases between. In germline, CDR1 is SEHNR, CDR2 FQNEAQ (reference sequence). CDR3 sequence (DNA): TGTGCCAGCAGCTTTACAGCACGGGCCTCTGGAAACACCATATATTTT. Protein product: CASSFTARASGNTIYF.

This rearrangement joins TRBV2 to TRBJ1-2; no firm D call. Trimming left V 6 bases short and J 2 bases short, with 16 bases between. CDR3 size: 15 residues. The germline V gene has CDR1 SNHLY and CDR2 FYNNEI. The CDR3 sequence: CASRASSVINYGYTF. Here the CDR3 DNA reads TGTGCCAGCAGGGCGTCAAGTGTTATCAACTATGGCTACACCTTC.

The chain uses TRBV12-3 or TRBV12-4 and TRBJ1-2, with D unclear. The V gene lost 6 bases and the J gene lost 8 bases, with 13 bases spanning the gap. CDR3 length: 12 amino acids. The CDR3 nucleotides are TGTGCCAGCAGCCTAGCCCACCGAGGCTACACCTTC. Translating it yields CASSLAHRGYTF.

The chain carries TRBV20-1 and TRBJ1-5; D gene uncertain. The germline V and J ends were trimmed by 1 base and 7 bases, with 14 bases remaining between them. This CDR3 spans 14 amino acids. Germline V gene lookup returns CDR1 DFQATT and CDR2 SNEGSKA (reference sequence). The CDR3: CSARGSGREQPQHF. CDR3 DNA: TGCAGTGCTAGAGGAAGCGGGAGGGAGCAGCCCCAGCATTTT.

V is TRBV7-9 and J is TRBJ1-5; D gene ambiguous. Germline-derived CDR1 and CDR2 are SEHNR and FQNEAQ (reference sequence). The CDR3 sequence is 16 residues long. The V end was cut by 5 bases, the J end by 1 base, with 15 bases between. The CDR3 region has the DNA TGTGCCAGCAGCCCGTTTAGTTCCGGAAGCAATCAGCCCCAGCATTTT. Encoded protein: CASSPFSSGSNQPQHF.

This chain links TRBV5-4 with TRBJ2-3; TRBD2 might be the D (6 bases). Trimming stripped 1 base from V and 4 bases from J, with 16 bases between. Looked up from germline, CDR1 is SGHNT and CDR2 is YYREEE (reference sequence). The CDR3 is made up of 16 amino acids. CDR3 DNA: TGTGCCAGCAGCTTGCCGTCCGGGGGTGAGGCAGATACGCAGTATTTT. This codes for CASSLPSGGEADTQYF.

V and J are TRBV7-6 and TRBJ2-3; 8 bases are a match to TRBD2. The germline CDR1 and CDR2 sequences are SGHVS and FNYEAQ. The CDR3 has 19 residues. After removal of 5 bases from V and 2 bases from J, the junction contained 18 bases not matched to a gene. CDR3 loop: CASSRWSLGRGAYTDTQYF. CDR3 nucleotides: TGTGCCAGCAGCCGCTGGTCCCTAGGGCGGGGGGCCTACACAGATACGCAGTATTTT.